The 32 T cell receptor beta chains presented below share a single source sample, sequenced in a study of blood T cells in healthy people across ages. Through a sample-barcoded 5' primer and a J-beta primer mix, a second PCR was run for roughly 6 to 12 cycles. TCRdb itself ran the 5' RACE reads through MiXCR, one entry per CDR3 protein. The sample gives about 600,000 distinct CDR3 sequences, around half of which show up once; around 24% is in the top ten. Sequences were obtained from blood. The receptors derive from a man at least 80 years old in good health.

This chain links TRBV5-1 with TRBJ1-5; D not resolved. The CDR3 length is 11 residues. Germline V lookup: CDR1 SGHRS, CDR2 YFSETQ. The V and J ends lost 4 bases and 9 bases respectively, with 8 bases between them. The CDR3 DNA follows: TGCGCCAGCAGCCCGCTTCGGCCCCAGCATTTT. Translated: CASSPLRPQHF.

The V call is TRBV11-2, the J call TRBJ2-5; 10 positions match TRBD2. The V segment lost 2 bases and the J segment 11 bases; nucleotides outside the gene matches: 11. Germline CDR1 SGHAT, CDR2 FQNNGV. The CDR3 runs to 15 residues. CDR3: CASSLKAGGDGEQYF. As DNA, the CDR3 is TGTGCCAGCAGCTTAAAAGCGGGAGGGGACGGTGAGCAGTACTTC.

This clonotype was observed a few times. The chain recombines TRBV5-8 with TRBJ1-2; D gene unclear. The CDR3 consists of 15 residues. Trimming pared 2 bases from V and 2 bases from J, leaving 13 bases between. Germline assignment: CDR1 SGHTS and CDR2 YDEGEE. The CDR3 bases are TGTGCCAGCAGCTTTCGGTCAGTTGAAAACTATGGCTACACCTTC. Its protein is CASSFRSVENYGYTF.

This clonotype was seen at least ten times. This chain uses TRBV11-1 with TRBJ1-4; the match to TRBD1 covers 8 bases. V dropped 5 bases and J dropped 0; count of bases not matched to a gene: 23. From germline, CDR1 is SGHAT and CDR2 FQDESV (reference sequence). The CDR3 has 22 residues. Here the CDR3 DNA reads TGTGCCAGCAGCCTGAGGACAGGGATCCGGCTGCGGGGCGAGTCAACTAATGAAAAACTGTTTTTT. Its protein is CASSLRTGIRLRGESTNEKLFF.

This clonotype was seen a handful of times. The J gene is TRBJ2-3, the V gene TRBV29-1; D is unresolved. The CDR3 is 11 amino acids. Deletions cut 6 bases from V and 2 bases from J, with 6 bases between. The V gene's germline CDR1 is SQVTM and CDR2 ANQGSEA. This CDR3 is CSVDLTDTQYF. The CDR3 nucleotides are TGCAGCGTCGATCTCACAGATACGCAGTATTTT.

For this clonotype: One end of the junction fails to match germline, which may point to a read error. V gene TRBV7-6 combines with J gene TRBJ2-5; no definite D call. TRBJ2-7 explains the end of the DNA better; the J call may be wrong. Looked up from germline, CDR1 is SGHVS and CDR2 is FNYEAQ. CDR3 size: 13 residues. The CDR3 sequence is CACSENGPYEQYF. CDR3 coding DNA: TGTGCCTGCAGCGAGAACGGGCCGTACGAGCAGTACTTC.

The gene calls are TRBV7-2 and TRBJ2-1, with D possibly being TRBD1 or TRBD2 (5 bases each). The CDR3 has 14 residues. V was cut by 5 bases and J by 5 bases, with 13 bases left in between. Germline-derived CDR1 and CDR2 are SGHTA and FQGNSA. CDR3: CASSRGTANNEQFF. The CDR3, as DNA: TGTGCCAGCAGCCGGGGCACGGCGAACAATGAGCAGTTCTTC.

The V gene is TRBV10-3, the J gene TRBJ2-5; 11 nucleotides agree with TRBD1. The CDR3 spans 16 residues. J lost 5 bases, V lost 3 bases, and 8 bases had no gene match. CDR1 is ENHRY and CDR2 is SYGVKD in the germline V gene. The CDR3 DNA is TGTGCCATCAGTGATAAAACCGGGACAGGGGGGGAGACCCAGTACTTC. Protein sequence: CAISDKTGTGGETQYF.

The rearrangement uses TRBV4-3 and TRBJ2-7; TRBD1 matches at 7 bases. Germline loops: CDR1 LGHNA, CDR2 YSLEER. With V trimmed by 0 bases and J by 2 bases, 7 bases remained unmatched. The CDR3 runs to 16 residues. CDR3 amino acids: CASSQDFGQVTYEQYF. The CDR3 coding sequence is TGCGCCAGCAGCCAAGATTTTGGACAGGTCACCTACGAGCAGTACTTC.

The chain carries TRBV24-1 and TRBJ2-1, with TRBD2 identical over 9 bases. The CDR3 contains 15 residues. The V gene's germline CDR1 is KGHDR and CDR2 SFDVKD. J lost 3 bases, V lost 4 bases, and 3 bases had no gene match. Written as DNA, the CDR3 is TGTGCCACCAGTGACCAGCGGGGGGACTACAATGAGCAGTTCTTC. Protein product: CATSDQRGDYNEQFF.

Concerning this clonotype itself: Relative to the germline gene, one junction end is altered; a read error may explain this. The rearrangement uses TRBV9 and TRBJ2-5; 7 nucleotides align to TRBD2. From germline, CDR1 is SGDLS and CDR2 YYNGEE. This CDR3 region has 14 residues. CDR3 loop: CANSVDGTKETQYF. CDR3 bases: TGTGCCAACAGCGTAGACGGGACTAAAGAGACCCAGTACTTC.

The chain combines TRBV9 with TRBJ2-7, with TRBD1 identical over 9 bases. Trimming at V came to 3 bases and at J to 7 bases, leaving 14 bases not matched to a gene. The germline V gene encodes CDR1 SGDLS and CDR2 YYNGEE. The CDR3 extends over 16 amino acids. The CDR3: CASSATGTGTYNEQYF. The DNA of the CDR3 is TGTGCCAGCAGCGCCACCGGGACAGGGACCTACAATGAGCAGTACTTC. Filled out from reference TRBV9 and TRBJ2-7, the complete variable domain reads DSGVTQTPKHLITATGQRVTLRCSPRSGDLSVYWYQQSLDQGLQFLIQYYNGEERAKGNILERFSAQQFPDLHSELNLSSLELGDSALYFCASSATGTGTYNEQYFGPGTRLTVT.

This clonotype was detected a few times. The rearrangement joins TRBV7-9 to TRBJ2-3, with 9 bases that match TRBD1. Trimming cost V 5 bases and J 2 bases; bases outside gene matches: 11. Germline V CDR1 and CDR2: SEHNR, FQNEAQ (reference sequence). This CDR3 comprises 17 residues. CDR3 loop: CASSPIYRGPNTDTQYF. The CDR3 region has the DNA TGTGCCAGCAGCCCAATTTACAGGGGGCCAAACACAGATACGCAGTATTTT.

The chain employs TRBV7-9 and TRBJ2-3; a possible D gene is TRBD1 (5 bases). In germline, CDR1 is SEHNR, CDR2 FQNEAQ (reference sequence). The CDR3 is made up of 16 amino acids. With 5 bases removed from V and 4 bases from J, the gap between germline ends came to 19 bases. CDR3: CASSQLGRAVSDTQYF. The CDR3 DNA reads as TGTGCCAGCAGCCAATTGGGCAGGGCAGTATCAGATACGCAGTATTTT.

This clonotype is a singleton in its sample. CDR3 bases: TGTGCCAGCAGCCCCCAAGTTACGGGGGATACGCAGTATTTT. Protein: CASSPQVTGDTQYF. The chain uses TRBV7-3 and TRBJ2-3; possible D gene TRBD2, 5 bases. Deletions cut 5 bases from V and 6 bases from J, with 15 bases between. The CDR3 extends over 14 amino acids. The germline V gene encodes CDR1 SGHTA and CDR2 FQGTGA.

The rearrangement uses TRBV9 and TRBJ2-3; 7 nucleotides match TRBD2. The germline V gene has CDR1 SGDLS and CDR2 YYNGEE. The J segment lost 3 bases and the V segment lost 3 bases, leaving 10 bases of the junction unmatched. CDR3 length: 16 residues. Here the CDR3 DNA reads TGTGCCAGCAGCGACCGGGGGAACGGGGGGACAGATACGCAGTATTTT. Its translation: CASSDRGNGGTDTQYF.

The chain is built from TRBV15 and TRBJ2-5; D is perhaps TRBD1 (6 bases). The CDR3 consists of 16 residues. The ends were cut back, 0 bases at V and 5 bases at J, with 16 bases in the middle. CDR1 and CDR2 (germline): LNHNV, YYDKDF (reference sequence). The CDR3 region has the DNA TGTGCCACCAGCAGAGATCTTCCAGGGGCCGAGGAGACCCAGTACTTC. Amino acids: CATSRDLPGAEETQYF. Full variable domain (rest looked up from reference TRBV15 and TRBJ2-5): DAMVIQNPRYQVTQFGKPVTLSCSQTLNHNVMYWYQQKSSQAPKLLFHYYDKDFNNEADTPDNFQSRRPNTSFCFLDIRSPGLGDTAMYLCATSRDLPGAEETQYFGPGTRLLVL.

Turning to this clonotype: At one boundary the junction diverges from the germline segment, which might be a read error. The chain combines TRBV24-1 with TRBJ2-5; the D is unclear. Germline CDR1 is KGHDR and CDR2 is SFDVKD. The CDR3 runs 12 residues. The CDR3 is CTTSDLKETQYF. For the CDR3, the DNA is TGTACCACCAGTGATTTAAAAGAGACCCAGTACTTC.

This chain links TRBV9 with TRBJ2-4; the D is unclear. The last part of the DNA fits TRBJ2-7 better; the J call may be wrong. Germline lookup yields CDR1 SGDLS and CDR2 YYNGEE. The CDR3 consists of 13 residues. The CDR3 DNA reads TGTGCCAGCAGCGGGGATTTGATTGGCGAGCAGTACTTC. Amino acids: CASSGDLIGEQYF.

V is TRBV3-1 and J is TRBJ1-1; D not resolved. The CDR3 runs 14 residues. Trimming took 4 bases from V and 0 from J, leaving 9 bases between them. The germline CDR1 and CDR2 sequences are LGHDT and YNNKEL (reference sequence). CDR3 nucleotide sequence: TGTGCCAGCAGCCGTCAGGATATGAACACTGAAGCTTTCTTT. It encodes CASSRQDMNTEAFF.

This sequence joins TRBV18 and TRBJ2-2; TRBD2 matches 9 bases. The V gene end was trimmed by 2 bases and the J gene end by 7 bases; junction bases not matched to a gene: 8. Germline loops: CDR1 KGHSH, CDR2 LQKENI. This CDR3 is built from 16 residues. The CDR3, as DNA: TGTGCCAGCTCACCATTTCCTAGCGGGGTCTTCGGGGAGCTGTTTTTT. Translating gives CASSPFPSGVFGELFF.

This clonotype showed up just a few times. The chain employs TRBV9 and TRBJ1-2; D gene uncertain. The CDR3 spans 13 residues. Trimming pared 0 bases from V and 0 bases from J, leaving 3 bases between. Germline assignment: CDR1 SGDLS and CDR2 YYNGEE. CDR3 sequence reads: CASSVEPNYGYTF. The CDR3 nucleotides are TGTGCCAGCAGCGTAGAGCCTAACTATGGCTACACCTTC.

V usage is TRBV6-6 and J usage is TRBJ1-5, with D maybe TRBD1 (5 bases). Germline V gives CDR1 MNHNY, CDR2 SVGAGI (reference sequence). V was cut by 8 bases and J by 0 bases, with 14 bases left in between. The CDR3 totals 15 residues. In DNA form, the CDR3 reads TGTGCCAGCTGCGGGGGGGTTTATAGCAATCAGCCCCAGCATTTT. Protein product: CASCGGVYSNQPQHF.

This rearrangement joins TRBV12-3 or TRBV12-4 to TRBJ1-2, with D uncertain. V was trimmed by 6 bases and J by 8 bases, leaving 16 bases between them. This CDR3 has 13 amino acids. The CDR3 DNA follows: TGTGCCAGCAGGTCCACGGGGAACTGGGGCTACACCTTC. This translates into CASRSTGNWGYTF.

V and J are TRBV21-1 and TRBJ2-1; the table names TRBD1, a call not compared with the DNA. TRBV21-1 is tagged as a pseudogene. The CDR3 consists of 17 residues. The chain's CDR3 is CASRKGNRGHSYNEQFF. DNA of the CDR3: TGTGCCAGCCGCAAAGGGAACAGGGGACACTCCTACAATGAGCAGTTCTTC.

In its sample, this clonotype was seen a few times. The chain uses TRBV5-1 and TRBJ1-2; no clear D. Trimming removed 7 bases from V and 4 bases from J, with 14 bases in between. CDR1 is SGHRS and CDR2 is YFSETQ in the germline V gene. The CDR3 runs 13 residues. The CDR3 coding sequence is TGCGCCAGCGGTCCGAGGGAGGGCTATGGCTACACCTTC. Its protein is CASGPREGYGYTF.

This clonotype was picked up many times. The chain uses TRBV6-6 and TRBJ2-7; 7 nucleotides line up with TRBD1. CDR1 and CDR2 from the germline V gene are MNHNY and SVGAGI (reference sequence). The CDR3 is 14 amino acids. After removal of 6 bases from V and 3 bases from J, the junction contained 8 bases not matched to a gene. CDR3 DNA sequence: TGTGCCAGCAGGGGCCGACAGGGCCTCTACGAGCAGTACTTC. Translating it yields CASRGRQGLYEQYF.

The J gene is TRBJ2-2, the V gene TRBV7-2; possibly TRBD2 for D (5 bases). The CDR3 has 17 amino acids. CDR1 is SGHTA and CDR2 is FQGNSA in the germline V gene. The ends were cut back, 5 bases at V and 1 base at J, with 17 bases in the middle. The CDR3 nucleotides are TGTGCCAGCAGCCAACCGCGGACTGCCGAGAACACCGGGGAGCTGTTTTTT. Its protein is CASSQPRTAENTGELFF.

The rearrangement links TRBV29-1 to TRBJ2-2; 7 nucleotides line up with TRBD1. V shed 6 bases and J 6 bases; nucleotides not matched to a gene: 1. The CDR3 length is 11 residues. Looked up from germline, CDR1 is SQVTM and CDR2 is ANQGSEA. This chain's CDR3 is CSVDRAGELFF. The CDR3 nucleotides are TGCAGCGTAGACAGGGCCGGGGAGCTGTTTTTT.

V is TRBV20-1 and J is TRBJ1-2, with TRBD1 matching 11 bases. V dropped 1 base and J dropped 8; count of bases not matched to a gene: 3. The CDR3 contains 13 residues. Germline loops: CDR1 DFQATT, CDR2 SNEGSKA (reference sequence). The CDR3 sequence: CSARGDRGKGYTF. The CDR3 nucleotides are TGCAGTGCTAGAGGGGACAGGGGGAAAGGCTACACCTTC.

This sequence joins TRBV10-3 and TRBJ2-1; 7 bases fit TRBD1. The CDR3 has 15 residues. With 6 bases clipped from V and 3 bases from J, the junction kept 8 bases outside the gene matches. Germline V lookup: CDR1 ENHRY, CDR2 SYGVKD. This chain's CDR3 is CAIRSGQVSYNEQFF. The CDR3 nucleotides read TGTGCCATCAGATCCGGACAGGTGAGCTACAATGAGCAGTTCTTC.

The V call is TRBV7-2, the J call TRBJ2-1; either TRBD1 or TRBD2 may fit D (5 bases each). V lost 0 bases to trimming and J lost 4 bases, with 13 bases between them. This CDR3 has 16 residues. In germline, CDR1 is SGHTA, CDR2 FQGNSA. The CDR3 is CASSLATGGKYNEQFF. As DNA, the CDR3 is TGTGCCAGCAGCTTAGCAACTGGGGGAAAGTACAATGAGCAGTTCTTC.